Presented here are 28 T cell receptor beta chains from one specimen sequenced in a study of cytotoxic CD8 clonotypes in ibrutinib-treated CLL. This table comes from immunoSEQ multiplex PCR, and its TCRdb copy is limited to in-frame clones, with some not included. The sample consists of hundreds of thousands of clones, roughly 80% of them appearing once. Sequenced material: PBMCs, taken before ibrutinib treatment. The receptors stem from a human donor with chronic lymphocytic leukemia.

This clone was detected once. Other DNA sequences from this sample encode an identical CDR3 as well. The chain has TRBV18 and TRBJ2-7; no reliable D call. The CDR3 runs 12 residues. Trimming removed 3 bases at V and 0 bases at J, with 3 bases between. The germline V gene encodes CDR1 KGHSH and CDR2 LQKENI. In nucleotides, the CDR3 is TGTGCCAGCTCACCTACCTCCTACGAGCAGTACTTC. Protein: CASSPTSYEQYF.

The CDR3 DNA follows: TGTGCCAGCAGTGGATTGGCGGCATCCTACGAGCAGTACTTC. Amino acid sequence: CASSGLAASYEQYF. The chain employs TRBV5-6 and TRBJ2-7; no definite D call. Germline values: CDR1 SGHDT, CDR2 YYEEEE. Trimming pared 5 bases from V and 1 base from J, leaving 13 bases between. The CDR3 spans 14 residues. The full variable domain, its missing parts supplied by reference TRBV5-6 and TRBJ2-7, is DAGVTQSPTHLIKTRGQQVTLRCSPKSGHDTVSWYQQALGQGPQFIFQYYEEEERQRGNFPDRFSGHQFPNYSSELNVNALLLGDSALYLCASSGLAASYEQYFGPGTRLTVT.

The chain recombines TRBV29-1 with TRBJ2-7; D uncertain. This CDR3 contains 16 residues. Germline CDR1 is SQVTM and CDR2 is ANQGSEA. V dropped 4 bases and J dropped 3 bases, with 22 bases sitting between them. CDR3 coding DNA: TGCAGCGTTGCCCAAGGCGGTGGCCGGGCCCTCTACGAGCAGTACTTC. Amino acids: CSVAQGGGRALYEQYF.

This clone occurred a few times. This chain joins TRBV7-9 and TRBJ2-1, with 9 bases fitting TRBD2. Germline CDR1 is SEHNR and CDR2 is FQNEAQ (reference sequence). The CDR3 spans 14 residues. V lost 4 bases to trimming and J lost 6 bases; unmatched junction nucleotides: 4. In nucleotides, the CDR3 is TGTGCCAGCAGCTCAGGCGGGAGGGTCAATGAGCAGTTCTTC. It translates to CASSSGGRVNEQFF.

The genes are TRBV29-1 and TRBJ2-7; 9 nucleotides agree with TRBD2. The CDR3 consists of 13 residues. Germline assignment: CDR1 SQVTM and CDR2 ANQGSEA. V shed 3 bases and J 9 bases; nucleotides not matched to a gene: 9. The CDR3 loop is CSVDPSGTRGQYF. The CDR3 nucleotides are TGCAGCGTTGATCCTAGCGGGACTCGGGGGCAGTACTTC.

The chain is built from TRBV7-9 and TRBJ2-2; no clear D gene. The germline V gene encodes CDR1 SEHNR and CDR2 FQNEAQ (reference sequence). This CDR3 has 12 residues. Trimming left V 4 bases short and J 2 bases short, with 2 bases between. In DNA form, the CDR3 reads TGTGCCAGCAGCTATAACACCGGGGAGCTGTTTTTT. Its translation: CASSYNTGELFF. The whole variable domain, remainder taken from reference TRBV7-9 and TRBJ2-2, is DTGVSQNPRHKITKRGQNVTFRCDPISEHNRLYWYRQTLGQGPEFLTYFQNEAQLEKSRLLSDRFSAERPKGSFSTLEIQRTEQGDSAMYLCASSYNTGELFFGEGSRLTVL.

The chain's CDR3 is CASFVPGQGTGTQYF. The CDR3 DNA reads TGTGCCAGCTTCGTTCCGGGACAGGGGACCGGTACGCAGTATTTT. V is TRBV2 and J is TRBJ2-3, with 10 bases that match TRBD1. The CDR3 is 15 amino acids. Germline trimming cut 8 bases from V and 8 bases from J; bases unmatched to any gene: 13. Germline V lookup: CDR1 SNHLY, CDR2 FYNNEI.

The chain couples TRBV15 to TRBJ2-1; 8 bases fit TRBD2. After removal of 0 bases from V and 6 bases from J, the junction contained 7 bases not matched to a gene. From germline, CDR1 is LNHNV and CDR2 YYDKDF (reference sequence). The CDR3 is 16 amino acids. CDR3 loop: CATSREGLGTSNEQFF. In DNA, the CDR3 is TGTGCCACCAGCAGAGAGGGTTTAGGGACTAGCAATGAGCAGTTCTTC.

The chain combines TRBV4-2 with TRBJ1-1; TRBD1 is a possible D gene (6 bases). The length of the CDR3 is 16 residues. Germline CDR1 and CDR2: LGHNA and YNFKEQ. V shed 1 base and J shed 2 bases, with 14 bases lying between them. The CDR3 DNA reads as TGTGCCAGCAGCCAAGGGGCTGGGACATCTAACACTGAAGCTTTCTTT. Translating it yields CASSQGAGTSNTEAFF.

The chain is built from TRBV19 and TRBJ2-5; no clear D gene. Germline V gives CDR1 LNHDA, CDR2 SQIVND (reference sequence). The CDR3 consists of 15 residues. V lost 3 bases and J lost 3, with 14 bases in between. The CDR3 DNA reads as TGTGCCAGTAGTATCTTGGATCTACCCGAAGAGACCCAGTACTTC. This codes for CASSILDLPEETQYF.

The gene calls are TRBV27 and TRBJ2-7, with 7 bases matching TRBD2. The CDR3 has 15 amino acids. CDR1 and CDR2 (germline): MNHEY, SMNVEV (reference sequence). V lost 3 bases, J lost 3 bases, and 8 bases stayed unmatched. In nucleotides, the CDR3 is TGTGCCAGCAGTTTCGGACGCGGGAGTTACTACGAGCAGTACTTC. Encoded protein: CASSFGRGSYYEQYF.

CDR3 DNA sequence: TGCGCCAGCAGCCAAGTGGGGACTTCTTTCACCGCCTACGAGCAGTACTTC. Protein: CASSQVGTSFTAYEQYF. The chain uses TRBV4-1 and TRBJ2-7; TRBD2 is a possible D gene (6 bases). The V gene's germline CDR1 is MGHRA and CDR2 YSYEKL. The CDR3 is 17 residues long. Trimming stripped 1 base from V and 2 bases from J, with 18 bases between.

In this sample, this clone turned up once. This chain connects TRBV2 to TRBJ2-7; D possibly corresponds to TRBD2 (6 bases). The CDR3 is 11 residues long. The germline V gene encodes CDR1 SNHLY and CDR2 FYNNEI. Trimming cost V 8 bases and J 7 bases, with 12 bases left between them. CDR3 in amino acids: CASRGLGEQYF. CDR3 sequence (DNA): TGTGCCAGCCGGGGGTTGGGGGAGCAGTACTTC.

This chain connects TRBV4-2 to TRBJ1-4; no definite D call. Germline CDR1 reads LGHNA; CDR2 reads YNFKEQ. This CDR3 spans 12 amino acids. Between the trimmed V and J ends, which lost 4 bases and 4 bases, there was a span of 4 bases. The CDR3 region is CASSPVNEKLFF. In nucleotides, the CDR3 is TGTGCCAGCAGCCCTGTTAATGAAAAACTGTTTTTT.

The chain links TRBV5-6 to TRBJ2-3; possible D gene TRBD2, 6 bases. Trimming cost V 5 bases and J 2 bases, with 15 bases left between them. The germline V gene encodes CDR1 SGHDT and CDR2 YYEEEE. The length of the CDR3 is 15 residues. CDR3 bases: TGTGCCAGCAGTCCCATAGCGGATTTCACAGATACGCAGTATTTT. Translation: CASSPIADFTDTQYF.

The V call is TRBV27, the J call TRBJ2-3; 8 bases are shared with TRBD1. CDR1 is MNHEY and CDR2 is SMNVEV in the germline V gene (reference sequence). The CDR3 spans 15 residues. V lost 5 bases and J lost 2; bases outside the gene matches: 6. CDR3 sequence: CASSPGGQATDTQYF. The CDR3 coding sequence is TGTGCCAGCAGTCCAGGGGGCCAGGCCACAGATACGCAGTATTTT.

The chain has TRBV7-9 and TRBJ1-1, with TRBD1 as a possible D gene (5 bases). The CDR3 spans 14 residues. V gave up 1 base and J gave up 8 bases, with 14 bases separating them. Germline CDR1 SEHNR, CDR2 FQNEAQ (reference sequence). The CDR3 spells CASSLVWRGVEAFF. The CDR3 DNA reads as TGTGCCAGCAGCTTAGTATGGCGGGGGGTAGAAGCTTTCTTT.

The J gene is TRBJ1-2, the V gene TRBV9, with D tentatively TRBD1 (5 bases). The CDR3 length is 10 residues. CDR1 is SGDLS, CDR2 YYNGEE, per germline. The V end was cut by 5 bases, the J end by 8 bases, with 7 bases between. CDR3 sequence (DNA): TGTGCCAGCAGGGGGCTAGGCTACACCTTC. It codes for CASRGLGYTF.

The genes are TRBV28 and TRBJ2-1, with 10 bases fitting TRBD2. Germline CDR1 reads MDHEN; CDR2 reads SYDVKM. The CDR3 consists of 15 residues. After removal of 5 bases from V and 6 bases from J, the junction contained 7 bases not matched to a gene. The CDR3 DNA reads TGTGCCAGCAGTCCCCCAAGCGGGAGGGCCAATGAGCAGTTCTTC. Translated, it gives CASSPPSGRANEQFF.

The gene calls are TRBV25-1 and TRBJ2-7; D is unresolved. Between the trimmed V and J ends, which lost 8 bases and 1 base, there was a span of 6 bases. The germline gives CDR1 MGHDK, CDR2 SYGVNS. The CDR3 covers 11 residues. The CDR3 DNA follows: TGTGCCAGCGCCGCATCCTACGAGCAGTACTTC. Protein: CASAASYEQYF.

The chain recombines TRBV4-1 with TRBJ2-5; possibly TRBD1 for D (5 bases). The germline V and J ends were trimmed by 3 bases and 2 bases, with 10 bases remaining between them. This CDR3 is 14 amino acids long. The germline V gene encodes CDR1 MGHRA and CDR2 YSYEKL. CDR3 DNA sequence: TGCGCCAGCAGCCACGACAGAAATCAAGAGACCCAGTACTTC. Protein product: CASSHDRNQETQYF.

Concerning this clone: At the DNA level, this CDR3 is encoded by other sequences in the same sample as well. The chain employs TRBV9 and TRBJ1-2; 7 bases fit TRBD1. This CDR3 has 15 amino acids. J lost 4 bases, V lost 5 bases, and 11 bases had no gene match. Per the germline V gene, CDR1 is SGDLS and CDR2 is YYNGEE. The CDR3 region is CASSARDSNFYGYTF. In DNA form, the CDR3 reads TGTGCCAGCAGTGCCCGGGACAGCAATTTCTATGGCTACACCTTC.

The V and J genes are TRBV5-1 and TRBJ2-7; 10 nucleotides match TRBD2. With V trimmed by 3 bases and J by 3 bases, 3 bases remained unmatched. The germline CDR1 and CDR2 sequences are SGHRS and YFSETQ. The CDR3 loop spans 14 amino acids. CDR3 DNA: TGCGCCAGCAGCTATAGCGGGAGGATCTACGAGCAGTACTTC. As protein: CASSYSGRIYEQYF. Variable domain in full (rest from reference TRBV5-1 and TRBJ2-7): KAGVTQTPRYLIKTRGQQVTLSCSPISGHRSVSWYQQTPGQGLQFLFEYFSETQRNKGNFPGRFSGRQFSNSRSEMNVSTLELGDSALYLCASSYSGRIYEQYFGPGTRLTVT.

The V and J genes are TRBV18 and TRBJ2-1; TRBD2 agrees at 7 bases. The CDR3 consists of 17 residues. CDR1 KGHSH and CDR2 LQKENI come from the germline V gene. With 2 bases clipped from V and 0 bases from J, the junction kept 7 bases outside the gene matches. The CDR3 bases are TGTGCCAGCTCACCAACACCGGGACTAAGCTCCTACAATGAGCAGTTCTTC. Translation: CASSPTPGLSSYNEQFF. Full variable domain (remainder filled in from reference TRBV18 and TRBJ2-1): NAGVMQNPRHLVRRRGQEARLRCSPMKGHSHVYWYRQLPEEGLKFMVYLQKENIIDESGMPKERFSAEFPKEGPSILRIQQVVRGDSAAYFCASSPTPGLSSYNEQFFGPGTRLTVL.

This clone came up a few times. The rearrangement joins TRBV5-4 to TRBJ1-2; possible D gene TRBD1, 5 bases. Trimming pared 1 base from V and 6 bases from J, leaving 13 bases between. Looked up from germline, CDR1 is SGHNT and CDR2 is YYREEE (reference sequence). The CDR3 sequence is 14 residues long. In DNA, the CDR3 is TGTGCCAGCAGCTTGTTAGGGGAACGTCATGGCTACACCTTC. Protein product: CASSLLGERHGYTF.

This clone was seen only once. The rearrangement links TRBV7-8 to TRBJ1-5; 8 bases map to TRBD1. The germline CDR1 and CDR2 sequences are SGHVS and FQNEAQ. This CDR3 has 17 amino acids. V dropped 5 bases and J dropped 3; count of bases not matched to a gene: 12. In DNA, the CDR3 is TGTGCCAGCAGCCGTCGGCGGACAGGGAATGCCAATCAGCCCCAGCATTTT. Encoded protein: CASSRRRTGNANQPQHF. The full variable domain, its missing parts supplied by reference TRBV7-8 and TRBJ1-5, is GAGVSQSPRYKVAKRGQDVALRCDPISGHVSLFWYQQALGQGPEFLTYFQNEAQLDKSGLPSDRFFAERPEGSVSTLKIQRTQQEDSAVYLCASSRRRTGNANQPQHFGDGTRLSIL.

The V and J genes are TRBV29-1 and TRBJ2-3; 13 bases fit TRBD2. The CDR3 runs to 16 residues. Trimming at V came to 5 bases and at J to 3 bases, leaving 8 bases not matched to a gene. Germline V gene data show CDR1 as SQVTM and CDR2 as ANQGSEA. The CDR3 loop reads CSVMELAGGPTDTQYF. The CDR3 DNA is TGCAGCGTTATGGAACTAGCGGGAGGGCCTACAGATACGCAGTATTTT.

This clone was observed a handful of times. This chain links TRBV10-1 with TRBJ1-1; a possible D gene is TRBD1 (5 bases). Germline loops: CDR1 WNHNN, CDR2 SYGVQD (reference sequence). The ends were cut back, 0 bases at V and 7 bases at J, with 12 bases in the middle. CDR3 size: 14 residues. The CDR3 reads CASSESYRDSEAFF. The CDR3 nucleotides read TGCGCCAGCAGTGAGTCGTATAGAGACAGTGAAGCTTTCTTT.